This T cell receptor (beta chain) stems from a study of CD8+ T cells in alopecia areata. As for the study in general: Patients in the study were on tofacitinib for 6 to 18 months, then off it for 6 months. Study-wide findings and caveats: It was less clear whether patients shared TCRs than it was in mice, possibly because of HLA. Under tofacitinib, numerous expanded lesional clonotypes remained detectable in scalp and blood. Higher clonality was seen in lesional scalp than in normal scalp, especially in alopecia totalis/universalis.

Stated treatment: oral pan-JAK inhibitor, 5-10 mg twice daily. Sequencing relied on a cDNA template that was reverse transcribed from extracted RNA. Method: immunoSEQ multiplex PCR; TCRdb's copy keeps in-frame clones and lacks some. Of approximately 200,000 clones in the sample, roughly 60% were seen once. A word on this clone: The antigen remains undetermined.

This material consisted of CD4+ T cells sorted from blood, taken at week 24, from a patient treated with tofacitinib. The source of this sequence is a human donor with alopecia areata.

CDR3 coding DNA: TGCGCCAGCAGCTTGGTAGGGTCGAGGACCGGGGAGCTGTTTTTT. As protein: CASSLVGSRTGELFF. The chain employs TRBV5-1 and TRBJ2-2, with D unresolved. The CDR3 spans 15 residues. From germline, CDR1 is SGHRS and CDR2 YFSETQ. Trimming pared 0 bases from V and 5 bases from J, leaving 11 bases between.